The 31 T cell receptor beta chains below all came from one sample that was sequenced in a study of T-cell reconstitution after alpha-beta-depleted transplantation in children. The authors prepared the TCRbeta library with unique molecular identifiers. TCRdb called the PCR reads again in MiXCR, with one record for every CDR3 protein. The sample holds hundreds of thousands of distinct CDR3 sequences; over 9.5% are singletons and the top ten take less than 4.5%. Sequences were derived from PBMCs from the stem cell graft donor, sampled from the stem cell graft. The receptors shown here come from a human donor who donated a stem cell graft to a child with acute myeloid leukemia.

In its sample, this clonotype was seen many times. V and J are TRBV12-3 or TRBV12-4 and TRBJ2-1, with 10 bases lining up with TRBD2. V shed 2 bases and J 7 bases; nucleotides not matched to a gene: 8. The CDR3 consists of 16 residues. The DNA for the CDR3 is TGTGCCAGCAGTTTACGGGCGCTAGCGGGAGTGAATGAGCAGTTCTTC. It specifies CASSLRALAGVNEQFF.

This clonotype was observed a few times. The rearrangement joins TRBV5-1 to TRBJ2-1; D is uncertain. Germline CDR1 reads SGHRS; CDR2 reads YFSETQ. The ends were cut back, 5 bases at V and 9 bases at J, with 12 bases in the middle. The CDR3 runs 12 residues. The CDR3, as DNA: TGCGCCAGCAGTGGTCCTGGTGGTGAGCAGTTCTTC. It codes for CASSGPGGEQFF. Drawing the rest from reference TRBV5-1 and TRBJ2-1, the complete variable domain is KAGVTQTPRYLIKTRGQQVTLSCSPISGHRSVSWYQQTPGQGLQFLFEYFSETQRNKGNFPGRFSGRQFSNSRSEMNVSTLELGDSALYLCASSGPGGEQFFGPGTRLTVL.

This clonotype turned up a few times. The genes are TRBV6-2 or TRBV6-3 and TRBJ2-3, with TRBD2 matching 8 bases. Trimming at V came to 6 bases and at J to 2 bases, leaving 13 bases not matched to a gene. The germline gives CDR1 MNHEY, CDR2 SVGEGT. This CDR3 has 17 residues. The chain's CDR3 is CASRRGKREPTTDTQYF. CDR3 sequence (DNA): TGTGCCAGCAGGAGGGGGAAGCGGGAGCCTACCACAGATACGCAGTATTTT.

This clonotype was recorded at least ten times. The V call is TRBV20-1, the J call TRBJ2-3; 7 nucleotides match TRBD1. Trimming cost V 6 bases and J 4 bases; bases outside gene matches: 7. This CDR3 region has 13 residues. Germline CDR1 DFQATT, CDR2 SNEGSKA (reference sequence). DNA of the CDR3: TGCAGTGCCAAGACAGGGAACCCAGATACGCAGTATTTT. This sequence encodes CSAKTGNPDTQYF.

This clonotype appeared many times. CDR3 region: CSSSTIRTETQYF. The CDR3 DNA reads TGCAGCTCGAGTACTATCAGGACAGAGACCCAGTACTTC. This chain links TRBV29-1 with TRBJ2-5; D is ambiguous. CDR3 length: 13 residues. CDR1 and CDR2 from the germline V gene are SQVTM and ANQGSEA. V was clipped by 8 bases and J by 4 bases, with 17 bases between them.

This clonotype occurred many times. This chain uses TRBV4-3 with TRBJ2-1, with 10 bases lining up with TRBD2. In germline, CDR1 is LGHNA, CDR2 YSLEER. There are 18 residues in the CDR3. J lost 1 base, V lost 1 base, and 7 bases had no gene match. The CDR3 protein is CASSQGVPSGSSYNEQFF. Here the CDR3 DNA reads TGCGCCAGCAGCCAAGGAGTCCCTAGCGGGAGTTCCTACAATGAGCAGTTCTTC.

V usage is TRBV20-1 and J usage is TRBJ2-5, with 14 positions matching TRBD2. J was trimmed by 4 bases and V by 5 bases; bases with no gene match: 3. The V gene's germline CDR1 is DFQATT and CDR2 SNEGSKA (reference sequence). The CDR3 covers 14 residues. CDR3 sequence (DNA): TGCAGTGCTGGGACTAGCGGGAGCTCAGAGACCCAGTACTTC. Translating gives CSAGTSGSSETQYF.

This clonotype was recorded many times. The V call is TRBV3-1, the J call TRBJ2-7; TRBD2 is a possible D gene (5 bases). CDR1 LGHDT and CDR2 YNNKEL come from the germline V gene (reference sequence). Trimming pared 4 bases from V and 3 bases from J, leaving 10 bases between. This CDR3 is built from 13 residues. The CDR3 spells CASSRIAFYEQYF. CDR3 DNA: TGTGCCAGCAGCCGGATAGCGTTCTACGAGCAGTACTTC.

The table lists this clonotype with a few counts. The V gene is TRBV7-6, the J gene TRBJ2-5; D is ambiguous. The CDR3 contains 13 residues. V dropped 4 bases and J dropped 5 bases, with 11 bases sitting between them. CDR1 is SGHVS, CDR2 FNYEAQ, per germline. The CDR3 sequence: CASSSIGWETQYF. CDR3 DNA sequence: TGTGCCAGCAGCTCGATCGGGTGGGAGACCCAGTACTTC.

This clonotype was observed at least ten times. This chain connects TRBV20-1 to TRBJ2-4, with 14 bases fitting TRBD2. The CDR3 covers 18 residues. Germline assignment: CDR1 DFQATT and CDR2 SNEGSKA (reference sequence). V lost 6 bases and J lost 0; bases outside the gene matches: 10. In nucleotides, the CDR3 is TGCAGTGCCGATCCGGGACTAGCGGGAGACTTAGCCAAAAACATTCAGTACTTC. It codes for CSADPGLAGDLAKNIQYF.

The chain is built from TRBV20-1 and TRBJ2-3; D may correspond to TRBD1 or TRBD2 (5 bases each). The CDR3 is made up of 15 amino acids. The germline V gene has CDR1 DFQATT and CDR2 SNEGSKA (reference sequence). V lost 2 bases and J 4 bases, leaving 16 bases between the germline ends. In DNA form, the CDR3 reads TGCAGTGCTAGAACCGGGACCAGTTCGGCAGATACGCAGTATTTT. Translated: CSARTGTSSADTQYF.

This clonotype occurred many times. The V and J genes are TRBV20-1 and TRBJ2-5, with 12 bases lining up with TRBD1. V lost 0 bases and J lost 4; bases outside the gene matches: 6. The germline CDR1 and CDR2 sequences are DFQATT and SNEGSKA (reference sequence). The CDR3 totals 16 residues. CDR3 coding DNA: TGCAGTGCTAGAGACTCCGGGACAGGGGGCTTAGAGACCCAGTACTTC. Its translation is CSARDSGTGGLETQYF.

This clonotype occurred a few times. V usage is TRBV6-2 or TRBV6-3 and J usage is TRBJ2-1; 8 bases align to TRBD2. Germline V CDR1 and CDR2: MNHEY, SVGEGT. The trim removed 5 bases at V and 0 bases at J, leaving 6 bases unmatched. The CDR3 has 16 residues. CDR3 in amino acids: CASSTRLAPSYNEQFF. The CDR3 coding sequence is TGTGCCAGCAGTACACGACTAGCGCCCTCCTACAATGAGCAGTTCTTC.

This clonotype was seen only a few times. V and J are TRBV12-3 or TRBV12-4 and TRBJ2-1; D may correspond to TRBD1 or TRBD2 (5 bases each). Trimming stripped 7 bases from V and 12 bases from J, with 22 bases between. The CDR3 consists of 14 residues. For the CDR3, the DNA is TGTGCCAGCACCTTATCGGGACCCCCCAGAAGGCAGTTCTTC. It yields the protein CASTLSGPPRRQFF.

Ten or more counts support this clonotype. The chain recombines TRBV15 with TRBJ1-3, with D unclear. The V end was cut by 7 bases, the J end by 8 bases, with 9 bases between. The CDR3 spans 11 residues. Germline values: CDR1 LNHNV, CDR2 YYDKDF (reference sequence). The CDR3 DNA follows: TGTGCCACCAAGGACGGGGACACCATATATTTT. Translation: CATKDGDTIYF.

This clonotype has just a few counts. The rearrangement links TRBV7-2 to TRBJ2-7, with TRBD2 as a possible D gene (5 bases). The CDR3 runs to 13 residues. Germline loops: CDR1 SGHTA, CDR2 FQGNSA. Trimming left V 4 bases short and J 6 bases short, with 13 bases between. The CDR3 region is CASSSLFGVEQYF. The CDR3 DNA is TGTGCCAGCAGCTCCCTTTTCGGGGTCGAGCAGTACTTC.

This clonotype was seen more than once but under ten times. The J gene is TRBJ2-5, the V gene TRBV14; D is ambiguous. V gave up 0 bases and J gave up 5 bases, with 10 bases separating them. Germline V CDR1 and CDR2: SGHDN, FVKESK. There are 14 residues in the CDR3. CDR3 sequence (DNA): TGTGCCAGCAGCCAAGACGCTAATTACGAGACCCAGTACTTC. It specifies CASSQDANYETQYF.

CDR3 sequence: CASSLMDKAETQYF. The CDR3 nucleotides are TGTGCCAGCAGCTTAATGGACAAAGCGGAGACCCAGTACTTC. This chain joins TRBV7-2 and TRBJ2-5; TRBD1 is a possible D gene (5 bases). CDR3 length equals 14 residues. The ends were cut back, 2 bases at V and 5 bases at J, with 12 bases in the middle. CDR1 and CDR2 (germline): SGHTA, FQGNSA.

This clonotype came up a few times. The chain employs TRBV7-9 and TRBJ1-2; 8 bases are shared with TRBD1. Per germline, CDR1 SEHNR and CDR2 FQNEAQ (reference sequence). Trimming at V came to 1 base and at J to 4 bases, leaving 5 bases not matched to a gene. The CDR3 contains 15 residues. The CDR3 nucleotides are TGTGCCAGCAGCTTAGAATCAGGGGGCGCCTATGGCTACACCTTC. It specifies CASSLESGGAYGYTF.

V usage is TRBV15 and J usage is TRBJ2-5; D gene ambiguous. This CDR3 spans 13 amino acids. CDR1 and CDR2 from the germline V gene are LNHNV and YYDKDF (reference sequence). V was clipped by 0 bases and J by 5 bases, with 7 bases between them. CDR3 amino acids: CATSRDTWETQYF. In nucleotides, the CDR3 is TGTGCCACCAGCAGAGATACTTGGGAGACCCAGTACTTC.

This clonotype has at least ten counts. The rearrangement uses TRBV20-1 and TRBJ2-1; no clear D gene. This CDR3 has 15 amino acids. V was clipped by 5 bases and J by 10 bases, with 24 bases between them. From germline, CDR1 is DFQATT and CDR2 SNEGSKA (reference sequence). The CDR3 nucleotides read TGCAGTGCTGGTCCCCCTAGGGCCCCGGCAACAGAGCAGTTCTTC. It translates to CSAGPPRAPATEQFF.

This chain links TRBV6-2 or TRBV6-3 with TRBJ1-1; possible D gene TRBD1, 6 bases. Trimming pared 8 bases from V and 1 base from J, leaving 20 bases between. The CDR3 loop spans 16 amino acids. Germline CDR1 reads MNHEY; CDR2 reads SVGEGT. The CDR3 DNA follows: TGTGCCAGCTCCCGAAGGGTCCAGGGGTCGAACACTGAAGCTTTCTTT. Translating it yields CASSRRVQGSNTEAFF.

The count of this clonotype is one. This sequence may be a read error, since a much larger clone differs from it by one base. Because the CDR3 is missing its conserved closing phenylalanine or tryptophan, this is likely a read error. J is TRBJ1-1 and V is TRBV3-1; D unresolved. Germline V CDR1 and CDR2: LGHDT, YNNKEL (reference sequence). This CDR3 is built from 14 residues. V was pared by 1 base and J by 5 bases, with 11 bases between. The CDR3 DNA is TGTGCCAGCAGCCAAGTTACGGGAGGAACTGAAGCTTTCTAT. Its translation: CASSQVTGGTEAFY.

The rearrangement joins TRBV20-1 to TRBJ2-1; the D gene is possibly TRBD2 (6 bases). With 1 base removed from V and 8 bases from J, the gap between germline ends came to 12 bases. This CDR3 region has 13 residues. CDR1 DFQATT and CDR2 SNEGSKA come from the germline V gene (reference sequence). The CDR3 sequence: CSARAGTAHEQFF. The CDR3 bases are TGCAGTGCTAGAGCTGGGACTGCCCATGAGCAGTTCTTC.

This clonotype was detected a few times. J is TRBJ2-7 and V is TRBV27, with 7 bases fitting TRBD2. There are 13 residues in the CDR3. Germline CDR1 and CDR2: MNHEY and SMNVEV (reference sequence). The V segment lost 2 bases and the J segment 6 bases; nucleotides outside the gene matches: 4. The CDR3 DNA follows: TGTGCCAGCAGTTTAAGGCTAGCGGCCGAGCAGTACTTC. Protein sequence: CASSLRLAAEQYF.

This clonotype showed up just a few times. The chain joins TRBV5-1 to TRBJ2-2; 7 bases map to TRBD2. Per germline, CDR1 SGHRS and CDR2 YFSETQ. V trimming: 5 bases; J trimming: 7 bases; junction bases outside the gene matches: 8. The CDR3 has 14 residues. CDR3 bases: TGCGCCAGCAGAAGCGGAGCGGGAAACGGGGAGCTGTTTTTT. The encoded protein is CASRSGAGNGELFF.

This clonotype was recorded a few times. The chain joins TRBV12-3 or TRBV12-4 to TRBJ2-7, with a tentative D call TRBD1 (6 bases). CDR3 size: 15 residues. Trimming removed 3 bases at V and 1 base at J, with 13 bases between. The CDR3 sequence is CASSFKGEKSYEQYF. CDR3 nucleotides: TGTGCCAGCAGTTTCAAGGGGGAAAAATCCTACGAGCAGTACTTC.

This clonotype was counted between two and nine times. This chain uses TRBV6-2 or TRBV6-3 with TRBJ2-7, with D tentatively TRBD2 (5 bases). Trimming left V 7 bases short and J 2 bases short, with 21 bases between. From germline, CDR1 is MNHEY and CDR2 SVGEGT. The CDR3 loop spans 16 amino acids. The CDR3 DNA follows: TGTGCCAGCACTAAAGAAACGAGGGCCCCAACCTACGAGCAGTACTTC. Its protein is CASTKETRAPTYEQYF.

At least ten counts were recorded for this clonotype. The V and J genes are TRBV29-1 and TRBJ2-7; TRBD2 is a possible D gene (5 bases). Germline-derived CDR1 and CDR2 are SQVTM and ANQGSEA. The CDR3 spans 12 residues. V was shortened by 6 bases and J by 2 bases, with 11 bases between the two germline ends. The chain's CDR3 is CSVRTVTYEQYF. The CDR3 coding sequence is TGCAGCGTGCGGACTGTAACCTACGAGCAGTACTTC.

This clonotype was observed a few times. The V and J genes are TRBV2 and TRBJ1-5, with TRBD1 as a possible D gene (6 bases). Germline lookup yields CDR1 SNHLY and CDR2 FYNNEI. CDR3 size: 14 residues. V dropped 2 bases and J dropped 2 bases, with 7 bases sitting between them. CDR3 coding DNA: TGTGCCAGCAGTGAATGGACAGGCAATCAGCCCCAGCATTTT. Its protein is CASSEWTGNQPQHF.

The V and J genes are TRBV5-1 and TRBJ2-3, with TRBD1 matching over 7 bases. The V gene's germline CDR1 is SGHRS and CDR2 YFSETQ. V was clipped by 2 bases and J by 0 bases; unmatched bases: 6. The CDR3 extends over 16 amino acids. CDR3 bases: TGCGCCAGCAGCTTTCCGGGACAGAGTAGCACAGATACGCAGTATTTT. Translation gives CASSFPGQSSTDTQYF. Drawing the rest from reference TRBV5-1 and TRBJ2-3, the complete variable domain is KAGVTQTPRYLIKTRGQQVTLSCSPISGHRSVSWYQQTPGQGLQFLFEYFSETQRNKGNFPGRFSGRQFSNSRSEMNVSTLELGDSALYLCASSFPGQSSTDTQYFGPGTRLTVL.